Following are 9 T cell receptor beta chains from one sample sequenced in a study of cytomegalovirus exposure and HLA in healthy donors. PCR amplification relied on 60 Vbeta primers (plus 13 Jbeta primers). TCRdb keeps only in-frame clones here, not all; method: immunoSEQ multiplex PCR. The sample contains around 180,000 clones, 80% of which appear only once. The sample comprised PBMCs. These receptors were obtained from a man younger than 45 in good health and CMV-seropositive.

Here the CDR3 DNA reads TGTGCCAGCAGCCAGCGGACAGGGGGCGGAAACACCATATATTTT. It yields the protein CASSQRTGGGNTIYF. The rearrangement links TRBV4-2 to TRBJ1-3, with 11 bases matching TRBD1. From germline, CDR1 is LGHNA and CDR2 YNFKEQ. The V segment lost 3 bases and the J segment 4 bases; nucleotides outside the gene matches: 2. The CDR3 is 15 residues long.

This CDR3 is CASSLSGLGGTDTQYF. In nucleotides, the CDR3 is TGTGCCAGCAGTTTATCTGGCTTAGGGGGCACAGATACGCAGTATTTT. The rearrangement links TRBV27 to TRBJ2-3, with a weak D call TRBD1 (5 bases). There are 16 residues in the CDR3. The V gene lost 0 bases and the J gene lost 1 base, with 11 bases spanning the gap. CDR1 is MNHEY, CDR2 SMNVEV, per germline (reference sequence).

The chain carries TRBV6-1 and TRBJ2-3; 9 bases match TRBD2. CDR1 and CDR2 from the germline V gene are MNHNS and SASEGT. This CDR3 contains 17 residues. V shed 1 base and J 1 base; nucleotides not matched to a gene: 6. The CDR3: CASSEVAGGLGTDTQYF. The CDR3 nucleotides read TGTGCCAGCAGTGAAGTGGCGGGGGGGCTTGGCACAGATACGCAGTATTTT.

V is TRBV7-2 and J is TRBJ2-3; TRBD2 aligns across 11 bases. This CDR3 spans 17 amino acids. Germline V gene sequence: CDR1 SGHTA, CDR2 FQGNSA. The trim removed 0 bases at V and 4 bases at J, leaving 6 bases unmatched. The CDR3, as DNA: TGTGCCAGCAGCTTAGCACCTAGCGGGGGGTTTCCAGATACGCAGTATTTT. Translation gives CASSLAPSGGFPDTQYF.

This clone showed up just a few times. The chain recombines TRBV27 with TRBJ2-1; 10 bases map to TRBD1. V was pared by 2 bases and J by 6 bases, with 4 bases of the junction left unmatched. The CDR3 spans 15 residues. Looked up from germline, CDR1 is MNHEY and CDR2 is SMNVEV (reference sequence). Here the CDR3 DNA reads TGTGCCAGCAGTTTAGGGACAGGGGCCTCCAATGAGCAGTTCTTC. Encoded protein: CASSLGTGASNEQFF.

V is TRBV18 and J is TRBJ2-7; TRBD1 aligns across 9 bases. This CDR3 is built from 15 residues. After removal of 2 bases from V and 2 bases from J, the junction contained 4 bases not matched to a gene. CDR1 is KGHSH, CDR2 LQKENI, per germline. This CDR3 reads CASSPIGTGTYEQYF. CDR3 in DNA: TGTGCCAGCTCACCAATAGGGACAGGGACCTACGAGCAGTACTTC. The complete variable domain, with remaining parts taken from reference TRBV18 and TRBJ2-7, reads NAGVMQNPRHLVRRRGQEARLRCSPMKGHSHVYWYRQLPEEGLKFMVYLQKENIIDESGMPKERFSAEFPKEGPSILRIQQVVRGDSAAYFCASSPIGTGTYEQYFGPGTRLTVT.

This chain links TRBV9 with TRBJ1-5; TRBD1 matches at 7 bases. J was trimmed by 7 bases and V by 0 bases; bases with no gene match: 4. The CDR3 runs 14 residues. CDR1 is SGDLS and CDR2 is YYNGEE in the germline V gene. The CDR3 spells CASSVGQGDQPQHF. The CDR3 nucleotides are TGTGCCAGCAGCGTAGGGCAGGGGGACCAGCCCCAGCATTTT.

J is TRBJ1-2 and V is TRBV6-5; TRBD1 matches 8 bases. After removal of 0 bases from V and 7 bases from J, the junction contained 4 bases not matched to a gene. The V gene's germline CDR1 is MNHEY and CDR2 SVGAGI. The CDR3 is made up of 14 amino acids. The CDR3 DNA is TGTGCCAGCAGTTACTCGAGACAGGGGATTGGCTACACCTTC. Translating it yields CASSYSRQGIGYTF.

This clone was seen a single time. This sequence joins TRBV19 and TRBJ1-1; D gene unclear. Germline V gene lookup returns CDR1 LNHDA and CDR2 SQIVND (reference sequence). Deletions cut 7 bases from V and 1 base from J, with 13 bases between. The CDR3 sequence is 14 residues long. The CDR3 loop reads CASKWTGANTEAFF. The CDR3 nucleotides read TGTGCCAGTAAGTGGACTGGTGCGAACACTGAAGCTTTCTTT.